A selection of T cell receptor beta chains follows, all from one sample in a study of human T cells and chemical hapten exposure. TCRdb reanalysed the RACE reads using MiXCR and keeps one entry per CDR3 protein. This table holds about 160,000 distinct CDR3 sequences, roughly a quarter found once. This material consisted of whole blood, taken in connection with sensitization to the hapten diphenylcyclopropenone (DPC). The receptor set was obtained from a young woman with alopecia areata. Some clones in this sample may be carry-over from other donors' samples. CDR3s leave out the opening cysteine and the closing phenylalanine or tryptophan. Size is omitted from some rows. Given values are once, few, many or a class for expanded clones.

size	V	J	CDR3
.	TRBV29-1	TRBJ1-4	SVERTGKGLF
few	TRBV4-3	TRBJ2-4	ASSQEWGLAVTYENIQY
.	TRBV5-1	TRBJ1-3	ATAEMTGADTIY
.	TRBV29-1	TRBJ2-2	SAEASSVTGELF
many	TRBV7-9	TRBJ1-4	ASSSSTGGASNEKLF
few	TRBV3-1	TRBJ1-5	ASSPTGASNQPQH
once	TRBV10-3	TRBJ2-1	AIRGTSVIDEQF
.	TRBV11-2	TRBJ2-1	ASSLVTSGGTEQF
.	TRBV7-2	TRBJ2-3	ASSLSTGTQY
.	TRBV3-1	TRBJ2-2	ASSRDLHTGELF
few	TRBV29-1	TRBJ1-4	SVDRRGHNEKLF
.	TRBV29-1	TRBJ1-3	SVRLGENTIY
.	TRBV29-1	TRBJ2-7	SVEKGAYEQY
.	TRBV5-1	TRBJ2-1	ASSLPRSSYNEQF
few	TRBV20-1	TRBJ2-7	SASRPLSYEQY
few	TRBV2	TRBJ2-7	ASRVGSYEQY
few	TRBV6-2/TRBV6-3	TRBJ2-1	ASSNPGTGTYNEQF
few	TRBV29-1	TRBJ1-2	SVPDRDGGYT
.	TRBV29-1	TRBJ1-2	SVVVLGGVRDYGYT
.	TRBV4-2	TRBJ2-3	ASSAQAGRGYTDTQY
.	TRBV11-1	TRBJ2-2	ASSLIGTGELF
few	TRBV6-2/TRBV6-3	TRBJ2-3	ASSYSQGGTDTQY
few	TRBV2	TRBJ1-1	ASSDVASVEAF
.	TRBV27	TRBJ2-3	ASSLGYTDTQY
few	TRBV20-1	TRBJ2-1	SAGLTSGSRSEQF
.	TRBV9	TRBJ1-2	ASSEDRPNYGYT
few	TRBV24-1	TRBJ1-1	ATQGTNTEAF
.	TRBV6-5	TRBJ1-2	ASSYTPEGYGYT
.	TRBV20-1	TRBJ2-7	SASPLAGGPYEQY
many	TRBV12-3/TRBV12-4	TRBJ2-1	ASSAPGGQGRNEQF
few	TRBV27	TRBJ2-1	ASSSLRLANYNEQF
once	TRBV12-3/TRBV12-4	TRBJ1-2	ASSFKAGSYGYT
.	TRBV29-1	TRBJ2-5	SVGRVGAQETQY
.	TRBV20-1	TRBJ1-2	SAEALSYGYT
.	TRBV29-1	TRBJ2-2	SVEDPAGAAGELF
many	TRBV24-1	TRBJ1-2	ATSDPDYGYT
.	TRBV6-2/TRBV6-3	TRBJ1-5	ASSYTNGVRQPQH
.	TRBV9	TRBJ1-1	ASSVSSGYEAF
many	TRBV11-3	TRBJ1-1	ASSSGQGYTEAF
.	TRBV7-2	TRBJ2-1	ASRSISGVGNEQF
few	TRBV27	TRBJ2-7	ASRGQGLGEY
.	TRBV20-1	TRBJ2-5	SARAPGGGKNTQY
.	TRBV7-2	TRBJ1-1	ASGSRTGRGTEAF
.	TRBV12-3/TRBV12-4	TRBJ2-2	ASSWRNTGELF